This T cell receptor (beta chain) stems from a study of PD-1 blockade in classical Hodgkin lymphoma. Across the study: Nivolumab was given intravenously to patients at 3 mg/kg every 2 weeks.

All trial patients relapsed after autologous stem cell transplantation. Magnetic negative selection of thawed PBMCs was the method by which CD4+ T cells were purified. Here immunoSEQ multiplex PCR was the method, and the copy in TCRdb shows in-frame clones only, minus some. The sample lists 25,000 to 35,000 clones, 85% seen once, with 2.4% in the top ten. Study-level findings and limits: Baseline TCR diversity was reportedly lower in newly diagnosed patients than in healthy donors. It was reported as lower still in relapsed/refractory patients. Patients starting nivolumab less than 1 year after ASCT had lower diversity and were excluded from later analyses.

On this clone: Antigen unknown.

This CDR3 region has 13 residues. Trimming cost V 0 bases and J 4 bases, with 4 bases left between them. Germline V gene sequence: CDR1 SGHDT, CDR2 YYEEEE. The sequencing here drew on CD4+ T cells from blood, taken at baseline. The clonotype originates from a human donor with classical Hodgkin lymphoma. The genes are TRBV5-6 and TRBJ2-2; the D is unclear. CDR3 in amino acids: CASSLASTGELFF. CDR3 DNA sequence: TGTGCCAGCAGCTTGGCCAGCACCGGGGAGCTGTTTTTT.